These 21 T cell receptor beta chains originate from one sample sequenced in a study of blood T cells in healthy people across ages (dated by TCRdb to 2014 to 2015). The library was obtained by 5' RACE. TCRdb lists the instrument as Illumina HiSeq 2500. A second PCR of roughly 6 to 11 cycles was run with a J-beta primer mix and a sample-barcoded 5' primer. In-frame beta chains were kept once TCRdb had trimmed the public reads at Q25 with fastp and called clones with MiXCR. Records with the same CDR3 protein are collapsed into one entry carrying the most frequent genes and DNA. This sample is represented by more than 800,000 distinct CDR3 sequences; 35% to 50% of them were singletons. The ten top clones hold approximately 17% of the sample. Sequenced sample: blood. Receptors were obtained from a woman aged 60-70 years in good health.

V usage is TRBV29-1 and J usage is TRBJ2-5; TRBD1 might be the D (5 bases). This CDR3 is built from 15 residues. Per the germline V gene, CDR1 is SQVTM and CDR2 is ANQGSEA. V was clipped by 6 bases and J by 3 bases, with 20 bases between them. The CDR3 nucleotides read TGCAGCGTCGACAGAAGTGGACACGAAAAAGAGACCCAGTACTTC. Residues: CSVDRSGHEKETQYF.

The table lists this clonotype with a count of one. This CDR3 reads CASSLGAQRDQQFF. CDR3 nucleotide sequence: TGTGCCAGCAGCTTAGGTGCCCAGAGGGACCAGCAGTTCTTC. The chain has TRBV7-6 and TRBJ2-1, with D perhaps assigned TRBD1 or TRBD2 (5 bases each). This CDR3 has 14 amino acids. The V gene lost 1 base and the J gene lost 11 bases, with 15 bases spanning the gap. Per the germline V gene, CDR1 is SGHVS and CDR2 is FNYEAQ.

As for this clonotype: The junction shows a germline mismatch at one end, possibly a read error. This chain joins TRBV7-9 and TRBJ1-5, with TRBD1 matching over 7 bases. The CDR3 is made up of 12 amino acids. Germline values: CDR1 SEHNR, CDR2 FQNEAQ (reference sequence). This CDR3 is CASSPQGQRQHF. For the CDR3, the DNA is TGTGCCAGCAGCCCTCAGGGACAGCGCCAGCATTTT.

CDR3 nucleotides: TGTGCCACCAGCAGAGGGAGCGGGATGGTAGATACGCAGTATTTT. This codes for CATSRGSGMVDTQYF. The chain links TRBV15 to TRBJ2-3, with TRBD2 identical over 7 bases. J was trimmed by 5 bases and V by 1 base; bases with no gene match: 6. Germline loops: CDR1 LNHNV, CDR2 YYDKDF (reference sequence). This CDR3 comprises 15 residues.

The chain recombines TRBV12-3 or TRBV12-4 with TRBJ2-7; D remains ambiguous. This CDR3 comprises 14 residues. V was clipped by 2 bases and J by 3 bases, with 11 bases between them. CDR3 sequence (DNA): TGTGCCAGCAGTTTAAGGTCCTTCGGCTACGAGCAGTACTTC. Its translation is CASSLRSFGYEQYF.

V gene TRBV13 combines with J gene TRBJ2-1, with D possibly TRBD2 on 6 matching bases. V lost 7 bases and J 0 bases, leaving 13 bases between the germline ends. The CDR3 length is 15 residues. The germline CDR1 and CDR2 sequences are PRHDT and FYEKMQ (reference sequence). In DNA, the CDR3 is TGTGCCAGCAATTCAATCGGGAGCTCCTACAATGAGCAGTTCTTC. The encoded protein is CASNSIGSSYNEQFF.

This clonotype has more than one count but fewer than ten. The V gene is TRBV6-6, the J gene TRBJ2-5, with 7 bases matching TRBD2. CDR1 MNHNY and CDR2 SVGAGI come from the germline V gene (reference sequence). With 4 bases clipped from V and 1 base from J, the junction kept 9 bases outside the gene matches. The CDR3 contains 16 residues. The CDR3 sequence: CASSSTTSVLQETQYF. DNA of the CDR3: TGTGCCAGCAGTTCAACCACTAGCGTACTCCAAGAGACCCAGTACTTC.

The V call is TRBV7-2, the J call TRBJ2-4; 7 positions match TRBD1. The CDR3 has 14 amino acids. Germline V gene sequence: CDR1 SGHTA, CDR2 FQGNSA. Unmatched junction bases numbered 8, after V lost 1 base and J lost 11 bases. The CDR3: CASSLDRDSNVQYF. The DNA of the CDR3 is TGTGCCAGCAGCTTAGACCGGGACAGTAACGTTCAGTACTTC.

The CDR3 DNA follows: TGCAGTGCTAGAGATGGGCCGGGGAAACTAGCCAAAAACATTCAGTACTTC. It is translated as CSARDGPGKLAKNIQYF. The gene calls are TRBV20-1 and TRBJ2-4; possible D gene TRBD2, 5 bases. The V end was cut by 0 bases, the J end by 0 bases, with 15 bases between. Per germline, CDR1 DFQATT and CDR2 SNEGSKA (reference sequence). The length of the CDR3 is 17 residues.

The chain's CDR3 is CASSLRTGTAGGQYF. The CDR3 DNA reads TGTGCCAGCAGCTTGAGGACAGGAACGGCCGGTGGGCAGTACTTC. This sequence joins TRBV5-6 and TRBJ2-5; 7 bases are shared with TRBD1. After removal of 1 base from V and 11 bases from J, the junction contained 14 bases not matched to a gene. Germline loops: CDR1 SGHDT, CDR2 YYEEEE. The CDR3 totals 15 residues.

The chain couples TRBV29-1 to TRBJ1-6; D not resolved. Germline values: CDR1 SQVTM, CDR2 ANQGSEA. The V end was cut by 0 bases, the J end by 14 bases, with 8 bases between. The CDR3 has 11 amino acids. CDR3: CSVEDFGALHF. DNA for the CDR3: TGCAGCGTTGAAGATTTCGGGGCCCTCCACTTT.

This clonotype was found a few times. The CDR3 spells CASMGGREEETQYF. Here the CDR3 DNA reads TGTGCCAGCATGGGGGGGCGCGAAGAAGAGACCCAGTACTTC. The rearrangement uses TRBV3-1 and TRBJ2-5, with D maybe TRBD2 (7 bases). Trimming removed 7 bases at V and 3 bases at J, with 15 bases between. CDR1 LGHDT and CDR2 YNNKEL come from the germline V gene (reference sequence). CDR3 length: 14 residues.

This clonotype has a handful of counts. This sequence joins TRBV27 and TRBJ2-5, with TRBD1 matching over 10 bases. Germline V gene sequence: CDR1 MNHEY, CDR2 SMNVEV (reference sequence). The CDR3 has 15 amino acids. The V gene end was trimmed by 7 bases and the J gene end by 0 bases; junction bases not matched to a gene: 5. CDR3 DNA: TGTGCCAGCACACTGACAGGGGGCGACCAAGAGACCCAGTACTTC. It translates to CASTLTGGDQETQYF.

The chain employs TRBV4-1 and TRBJ2-4, with D possibly matching TRBD1 (5 bases). V lost 4 bases and J 2 bases, leaving 12 bases between the germline ends. Germline V gene lookup returns CDR1 MGHRA and CDR2 YSYEKL. The CDR3 consists of 15 residues. The CDR3 DNA sequence: TGCGCCAGCAGCCGGAAGGTGGGGCCCAAAAACATTCAGTACTTC. Translation: CASSRKVGPKNIQYF.

The CDR3 loop reads CASSTRNRDRTNEQFF. As DNA, the CDR3 is TGTGCCAGCAGTACAAGAAACCGGGACAGGACAAATGAGCAGTTCTTC. The rearrangement uses TRBV6-2 or TRBV6-3 and TRBJ2-1, with 8 positions matching TRBD1. CDR1 MNHEY and CDR2 SVGEGT come from the germline V gene. The CDR3 has 16 residues. The ends lost 5 bases at V and 7 bases at J; junction bases unmatched: 13.

This sequence joins TRBV29-1 and TRBJ2-4; the match to TRBD2 covers 9 bases. The length of the CDR3 is 16 residues. The germline CDR1 and CDR2 sequences are SQVTM and ANQGSEA. The J segment lost 13 bases and the V segment lost 1 base, leaving 17 bases of the junction unmatched. The CDR3 here is CSVEGPVAGASNEQYF. The CDR3 DNA follows: TGCAGCGTTGAAGGCCCTGTAGCGGGAGCCTCTAATGAGCAGTACTTC.

This clonotype was recorded a few times. The J gene is TRBJ1-2, the V gene TRBV2; a possible D gene is TRBD1 (5 bases). Deletions cut 8 bases from V and 8 bases from J, with 15 bases between. Germline V gene data show CDR1 as SNHLY and CDR2 as FYNNEI. The CDR3 is made up of 12 amino acids. The CDR3 loop is CASRGRRSGYTF. The DNA for the CDR3 is TGTGCCAGCCGGGGACGGAGGAGCGGCTACACCTTC.

The chain couples TRBV10-3 to TRBJ2-7; D might be TRBD1 (6 bases). Looked up from germline, CDR1 is ENHRY and CDR2 is SYGVKD. V was shortened by 5 bases and J by 4 bases, with 9 bases between the two germline ends. The CDR3 runs to 12 residues. DNA of the CDR3: TGTGCCATCAGTACCGGACAGTACGAGCAGTACTTC. Amino acid sequence: CAISTGQYEQYF.

The chain couples TRBV28 to TRBJ2-7, with 8 bases fitting TRBD1. Germline V gene sequence: CDR1 MDHEN, CDR2 SYDVKM. With V trimmed by 6 bases and J by 6 bases, 16 bases remained unmatched. CDR3 length: 16 amino acids. This CDR3 reads CASSPRTGSLLLEQYF. The DNA of the CDR3 is TGTGCCAGCAGCCCAAGGACAGGGTCCCTACTCCTCGAGCAGTACTTC.

The chain links TRBV5-1 to TRBJ1-1; D is undetermined. The CDR3 loop spans 14 amino acids. V lost 3 bases and J 5 bases, leaving 14 bases between the germline ends. Germline V gives CDR1 SGHRS, CDR2 YFSETQ. The CDR3 region is CASSSTGGRTEAFF. CDR3 bases: TGCGCCAGCAGCTCGACGGGAGGGCGAACTGAAGCTTTCTTT.

This chain connects TRBV20-1 to TRBJ2-5; D uncertain. Per the germline V gene, CDR1 is DFQATT and CDR2 is SNEGSKA (reference sequence). This CDR3 is 13 amino acids long. Between the trimmed V and J ends, which lost 2 bases and 0 bases, there was a span of 7 bases. The CDR3 region is CSARSDHQETQYF. CDR3 sequence (DNA): TGCAGTGCTAGATCAGACCACCAAGAGACCCAGTACTTC.